This is a list of T cell receptor beta chains from one sample in a study of cytomegalovirus exposure and HLA in healthy donors. The method was immunoSEQ multiplex PCR; TCRdb's version includes in-frame clones alone and lacks a portion of them. In the table there are under 200,000 clones, approximately 77% of which are singletons. Sequenced: PBMCs. The receptors originated from a female donor in good health and CMV-seronegative. Both conserved end residues are part of each CDR3. A D gene is named only where the DNA matches it firmly. Clone sizes are given selectively: once, few, many, or a class where the clone is expanded.

size: .
D: .
V: TRBV27
J: TRBJ2-3
DNA: TGTGCCAGCAGTTGGATGGGAGCCTCTAGCACAGATACGCAGTATTTT
CDR3: CASSWMGASSTDTQYF

size: .
D: .
V: TRBV15
J: TRBJ2-3
DNA: TGTGCCACCAGTTACCGGGACTTAGCCTATACGCAGTATTTT
CDR3: CATSYRDLAYTQYF

size: .
D: .
V: TRBV25-1
J: TRBJ2-5
DNA: TGTGCCAGCAGTGAACGGTCCGCGGGCAAAGAGACCCAGTACTTC
CDR3: CASSERSAGKETQYF

size: .
D: .
V: TRBV30
J: TRBJ1-1
DNA: TGTGCCTGGAGTGTATTAGAAGGTGGAGCTGAAGCTTTCTTT
CDR3: CAWSVLEGGAEAFF

size: .
D: .
V: TRBV2
J: TRBJ2-1
DNA: TGTGCCAGCAGTGAAGTTCGGGGCTCCTACAATGAGCAGTTCTTC
CDR3: CASSEVRGSYNEQFF

size: .
D: .
V: TRBV7-9
J: TRBJ1-2
DNA: TGTGCCAGCAGCTTACCGTATGGCTACACCTTC
CDR3: CASSLPYGYTF

size: once
D: .
V: TRBV18
J: TRBJ2-5
DNA: TGTGCCAGCTCACCCCCAGTGGAGACCCAGTACTTC
CDR3: CASSPPVETQYF

size: .
D: .
V: TRBV27
J: TRBJ2-7
DNA: TGTGCCAGCAGTGTCCCGCGGGAAGGTGACGAGCAGTACTTC
CDR3: CASSVPREGDEQYF

size: .
D: .
V: TRBV2
J: TRBJ2-1
DNA: TGTGCCAGCAGTGAAGCAGGACAGCCCGGGGGGCGTGAGCAGTTCTTC
CDR3: CASSEAGQPGGREQFF

size: .
D: .
V: TRBV5-1
J: TRBJ2-3
DNA: TGCGCCAGCAGCTCCGGACAGGATACGCAGTATTTT
CDR3: CASSSGQDTQYF

size: few
D: .
V: TRBV2
J: TRBJ1-2
DNA: TGTGCCAGCAGTGACGAGGGTGACTATGGCTACACCTTC
CDR3: CASSDEGDYGYTF

size: .
D: TRBD2
V: TRBV7-2
J: TRBJ2-7
DNA: TGTGCCAGCAGCTTAGCGCGTGTGGCGGGAGGCCCCTACGAGCAGTACTTC
CDR3: CASSLARVAGGPYEQYF

size: .
D: TRBD1
V: TRBV9
J: TRBJ1-5
DNA: TGTGCCAGCAGCGTTACAGGGGCCCCTGGGCCCCAGCATTTT
CDR3: CASSVTGAPGPQHF

size: .
D: TRBD1
V: TRBV7-9
J: TRBJ1-5
DNA: TGTGCCAGCAGCTTAGAGACAGGGTTTGCCAATCAGCCCCAGCATTTT
CDR3: CASSLETGFANQPQHF

size: few
D: TRBD1
V: TRBV9
J: TRBJ2-2
DNA: TGTGCCAGCAGCGGATACCTCCGGGACAGCGGGGAGCTGTTTTTT
CDR3: CASSGYLRDSGELFF

size: .
D: TRBD1
V: TRBV5-1
J: TRBJ1-1
DNA: TGCGCCAGCAGCCGGGGGACAGGGGGCGTGAACACTGAAGCTTTCTTT
CDR3: CASSRGTGGVNTEAFF

size: .
D: .
V: TRBV2
J: TRBJ1-1
DNA: TGTGCCAGCAGTGAATCGGGAAGCAACACTGAAGCTTTCTTT
CDR3: CASSESGSNTEAFF

size: .
D: .
V: TRBV11-1
J: TRBJ2-3
DNA: TGTGCCAGCAGCCCCCGACTCGACCACCTCACAGATACGCAGTATTTT
CDR3: CASSPRLDHLTDTQYF

size: .
D: TRBD2
V: TRBV6-1
J: TRBJ2-5
DNA: TGTGCCAGCAGTAGAGGACTAGTCCTTCGAGAGACCCAGTACTTC
CDR3: CASSRGLVLRETQYF

size: .
D: .
V: TRBV11-2
J: TRBJ1-2
DNA: TGTGCCAGCAGCGCAACACTTAACAGGCACTATGGCTACACCTTC
CDR3: CASSATLNRHYGYTF

size: .
D: TRBD1
V: TRBV5-1
J: TRBJ1-3
DNA: TGCGCCAGCAGCGGGACAGGGGGCGAAGGAAACACCATATATTTT
CDR3: CASSGTGGEGNTIYF

size: few
D: .
V: TRBV27
J: TRBJ2-2
DNA: TGTGCCAGCAGTCAAGGGGAAACGAACACCGGGGAGCTGTTTTTT
CDR3: CASSQGETNTGELFF

size: .
D: TRBD1
V: TRBV5-8
J: TRBJ1-1
DNA: TGTGCCAGCAGCATCGCAATCAGGGGGAATCGGACTGAAGCTTTCTTT
CDR3: CASSIAIRGNRTEAFF

size: .
D: TRBD1
V: TRBV19
J: TRBJ2-4
DNA: TGTGCCAGTGGGACAGGGGTAACGGGGAACATTCAGTACTTC
CDR3: CASGTGVTGNIQYF

size: .
D: TRBD2
V: TRBV19
J: TRBJ2-2
DNA: TGTGCCAGTAACGGGCTAGCGGTTGGCACCGGGGAGCTGTTTTTT
CDR3: CASNGLAVGTGELFF

size: few
D: TRBD2
V: TRBV28
J: TRBJ2-7
DNA: TGTGCCAGCAGTCCCTCTAGCGGGGAGGCGAACTACGAGCAGTACTTC
CDR3: CASSPSSGEANYEQYF

size: .
D: TRBD2
V: TRBV7-2
J: TRBJ2-7
DNA: TGTGCCAGCAGCCCGGGACTAGCGGTCTACGAGCAGTACTTC
CDR3: CASSPGLAVYEQYF

size: once
D: TRBD1
V: TRBV27
J: TRBJ1-2
DNA: TGTGCCAGCAGTCCGGGGACAGGCTTTAACTATGGCTACACCTTC
CDR3: CASSPGTGFNYGYTF

size: .
D: TRBD2
V: TRBV2
J: TRBJ2-7
DNA: TGTGCCAGCATTGGGGGGGACCTAGCGGAGGCCTACGAGCAGTACTTC
CDR3: CASIGGDLAEAYEQYF

size: .
D: TRBD1
V: TRBV6-5
J: TRBJ1-6
DNA: TGTGCCAGCAGTTACAGACAGGGTTCCTATAATTCACCCCTCCACTTT
CDR3: CASSYRQGSYNSPLHF

size: .
D: .
V: TRBV25-1
J: TRBJ2-2
DNA: TGTGCCAGCAGCGCGGACACCGCGAACACCGGGGAGCTGTTTTTT
CDR3: CASSADTANTGELFF

size: .
D: TRBD1
V: TRBV11-2
J: TRBJ2-7
DNA: TGTGCCAGCAGCTTACTACCTGGGACAGTCTACGAGCAGTACTTC
CDR3: CASSLLPGTVYEQYF

size: few
D: .
V: TRBV14
J: TRBJ1-1
DNA: TGTGCCAGCAGCAAAGGAGGGACTGAAGCTTTCTTT
CDR3: CASSKGGTEAFF

size: once
D: TRBD2
V: TRBV5-4
J: TRBJ2-2
DNA: TGTGCCAGCAGCGGGGGGGGGACCTCCGACCTTAACACCGGGGAGCTGTTTTTT
CDR3: CASSGGGTSDLNTGELFF

size: .
D: .
V: TRBV4-3
J: TRBJ2-7
DNA: TGCGCCAGCAGCCAAGGACAGGCCACCTACGAGCAGTACTTC
CDR3: CASSQGQATYEQYF

size: .
D: TRBD2
V: TRBV15
J: TRBJ2-5
DNA: TGTGCCACCAGCTTCCGACTAGCGGGAGATGGGACCCAGTACTTC
CDR3: CATSFRLAGDGTQYF

size: once
D: TRBD1
V: TRBV6-6
J: TRBJ1-1
DNA: TGTGCCGGACGTACAGGGGGCCAGAACACTGAAGCTTTCTTT
CDR3: CAGRTGGQNTEAFF

size: .
D: TRBD2
V: TRBV30
J: TRBJ2-1
DNA: TGTGCCTGGAGTGTACGGACTAGCGGTCACCACAATGAGCAGTTCTTC
CDR3: CAWSVRTSGHHNEQFF

size: .
D: TRBD1
V: TRBV27
J: TRBJ1-2
DNA: TGTGCCAGCAGTCCGTATGGGACAGACCACTATGGCTACACCTTC
CDR3: CASSPYGTDHYGYTF

size: .
D: TRBD1
V: TRBV27
J: TRBJ2-7
DNA: TGTGCCAGCAGACCTACAGGGGGCGAGCAGTACTTC
CDR3: CASRPTGGEQYF

size: .
D: .
V: TRBV11-1
J: TRBJ2-3
DNA: TGTGCCAGCAGTCAAGGGGCGAATACGCAGTATTTT
CDR3: CASSQGANTQYF

size: once
D: TRBD1
V: TRBV6-5
J: TRBJ1-6
DNA: TGTGCCAGCAGTTCAGGACAGGGGAGCTCACCCCTCCACTTT
CDR3: CASSSGQGSSPLHF

size: .
D: TRBD2
V: TRBV25-1
J: TRBJ2-7
DNA: TGTGCCAGCAGTAGAGCGGGGGTCCGGGATGAGCAGTACTTC
CDR3: CASSRAGVRDEQYF

size: .
D: TRBD1
V: TRBV7-8
J: TRBJ1-2
DNA: TGTGCCAGCAGCACCGAACAGGGGGCGTATGGGGACTATGGCTACACCTTC
CDR3: CASSTEQGAYGDYGYTF

size: .
D: TRBD1
V: TRBV28
J: TRBJ2-1
DNA: TGTGCCAGCAGTTTACTCCTCTGGACAGGGGGTACCTACAATGAGCAGTTCTTC
CDR3: CASSLLLWTGGTYNEQFF

size: few
D: TRBD1
V: TRBV19
J: TRBJ1-1
DNA: TGTGCCAGTAGTATGGGACAGGTGAAGACTGAAGCTTTCTTT
CDR3: CASSMGQVKTEAFF

size: .
D: .
V: TRBV29-1
J: TRBJ2-7
DNA: TGCAGCGTTATCCGGGACACCCACGAGCAGTACTTC
CDR3: CSVIRDTHEQYF

size: .
D: .
V: TRBV13
J: TRBJ1-2
DNA: TGTGCCAGCAGCTCCGTCCAGGCCATGTACTATGGCTACACCTTC
CDR3: CASSSVQAMYYGYTF

size: .
D: TRBD1
V: TRBV19
J: TRBJ2-1
DNA: TGTGCCAGTAGTGGACCGGGACAGGGGAAGGGGCAGTTCTTC
CDR3: CASSGPGQGKGQFF

size: .
D: .
V: TRBV6-1
J: TRBJ1-5
DNA: TGTGCCAGCAGGGTAGGAAGGGCGGCGGGTCAGCCCCAGCATTTT
CDR3: CASRVGRAAGQPQHF

size: .
D: .
V: TRBV28
J: TRBJ1-1
DNA: TGTGCCAGCAGTGGCAGGGGATCTAGGTCTGAAGCTTTCTTT
CDR3: CASSGRGSRSEAFF

size: few
D: TRBD2
V: TRBV27
J: TRBJ2-1
DNA: TGTGCCAGCAGTCTTGGGACTAGCGGGAGTTATGAGCAGTTCTTC
CDR3: CASSLGTSGSYEQFF

size: .
D: .
V: TRBV4-1
J: TRBJ2-7
DNA: TGCGCCAGCAGCGAAACGAGCGGCTACGAGCAGTACTTC
CDR3: CASSETSGYEQYF

size: once
D: TRBD1
V: TRBV7-9
J: TRBJ2-1
DNA: TGTGCCAGCAGCGCCTCACAGGGGGCGAATGAGCAGTTCTTC
CDR3: CASSASQGANEQFF

size: .
D: .
V: TRBV5-5
J: TRBJ2-5
DNA: TGTGCCAGCAGCTTGGACAGGCAGGGAAGGGAGACCCAGTACTTC
CDR3: CASSLDRQGRETQYF

size: few
D: .
V: TRBV7-9
J: TRBJ2-3
DNA: TGTGCCGTGGACCTTACCCGGGGGGATACGCAGTATTTT
CDR3: CAVDLTRGDTQYF

size: .
D: .
V: TRBV19
J: TRBJ1-2
DNA: TGTGCCAGTAGTATAGCTTTTGGTGAGGGCTACACCTTC
CDR3: CASSIAFGEGYTF

size: .
D: TRBD2
V: TRBV27
J: TRBJ2-2
DNA: TGTGCCAGCAGAAACGGACTAGCGGGGGGCACCGGGGAGCTGTTTTTT
CDR3: CASRNGLAGGTGELFF

size: .
D: .
V: TRBV7-6
J: TRBJ2-7
DNA: TGTGCCAGCAGCGACGGCGACTATAGCTCCTACGAGCAGTACTTC
CDR3: CASSDGDYSSYEQYF